The 11 T cell receptor beta chains given below trace back to one sample, sequenced in a study of cytomegalovirus exposure and HLA in healthy donors (dated by TCRdb to 2016 to 2017). The library was generated by the immunoSEQ multiplex PCR assay. For the multiplex PCR, a mixture combining 60 forward primers for TCR Vbeta segments and 13 reverse primers for TCR Jbeta segments was used. The immuneACCESS repertoire file appears here via TCRdb, limited to in-frame rearrangements. These files lack a portion of the clones; in checked studies, under half of the deficit traces to unresolved V genes, and the cause of the others is not known. Counted in this sample were about 63,000 clones; 80% to 90% of them appeared once. The leading ten clones occupy about 12% of the sample. The sequencing input was PBMCs. The receptors were sampled from a woman aged 25 to 45 in good health and CMV-seropositive.

The rearrangement uses TRBV18 and TRBJ2-3; TRBD2 agrees at 10 bases. V lost 4 bases, J lost 0 bases, and 10 bases stayed unmatched. In germline, CDR1 is KGHSH, CDR2 LQKENI. The CDR3 length is 18 residues. CDR3 nucleotide sequence: TGTGCCAGCTCACTCGGGACTAGCGCCTGGACTAGCACAGATACGCAGTATTTT. Its protein product is CASSLGTSAWTSTDTQYF.

The chain recombines TRBV19 with TRBJ2-7; maybe TRBD1 (6 bases). CDR3 length: 14 amino acids. Germline lookup yields CDR1 LNHDA and CDR2 SQIVND (reference sequence). V lost 5 bases, J lost 4 bases, and 15 bases lay in between. The CDR3 DNA reads TGTGCCAGTAGTGCGGCCTTCCAGGGGTACGAGCAGTACTTC. It is translated as CASSAAFQGYEQYF.

The chain uses TRBV4-1 and TRBJ1-1; the D gene is possibly TRBD1 (5 bases). The CDR3 loop spans 16 amino acids. V lost 2 bases to trimming and J lost 5 bases, with 18 bases between them. Per the germline V gene, CDR1 is MGHRA and CDR2 is YSYEKL. In DNA form, the CDR3 reads TGCGCCAGCAGCCAACACCCCCAGGGAAAAGGAACTGAAGCTTTCTTT. Translated, it gives CASSQHPQGKGTEAFF.

This clone has a handful of counts. This rearrangement joins TRBV10-1 to TRBJ1-4, with a weak D call TRBD1 (6 bases). The CDR3 is 15 residues long. The V gene's germline CDR1 is WNHNN and CDR2 SYGVQD (reference sequence). Trimming shortened V by 9 bases and J by 6 bases, and 20 bases separated the two germline ends. The CDR3 DNA reads TGCGCCAGGCCAGCAACACAGGGATGGGATGAAAAACTGTTTTTT. Protein: CARPATQGWDEKLFF.

V and J are TRBV5-1 and TRBJ2-1; 13 nucleotides match TRBD2. Germline CDR1 and CDR2: SGHRS and YFSETQ. CDR3 length: 16 residues. V dropped 4 bases and J dropped 10; count of bases not matched to a gene: 11. CDR3 sequence: CASSEGLAGRKWEQFF. The CDR3 DNA is TGCGCCAGCAGCGAGGGACTAGCGGGAAGAAAGTGGGAGCAGTTCTTC.

The V call is TRBV9, the J call TRBJ2-7, with D possibly matching TRBD1 (5 bases). The germline V gene has CDR1 SGDLS and CDR2 YYNGEE. Deletions cut 2 bases from V and 4 bases from J, with 16 bases between. This CDR3 comprises 15 residues. CDR3 DNA: TGTGCCAGCAGCGTCCAGGGAATCGATGGATACGAGCAGTACTTC. It yields the protein CASSVQGIDGYEQYF.

The gene calls are TRBV9 and TRBJ2-7; D perhaps matches TRBD2 (5 bases). The CDR3 spans 13 residues. Trimming left V 0 bases short and J 7 bases short, with 11 bases between. Per the germline V gene, CDR1 is SGDLS and CDR2 is YYNGEE. The CDR3 bases are TGTGCCAGCAGCGTAGCCACCACGGGAGAGCAGTACTTC. Encoded protein: CASSVATTGEQYF.

The chain joins TRBV29-1 to TRBJ1-2; weak D call: TRBD1 (5 bases). Germline values: CDR1 SQVTM, CDR2 ANQGSEA. Trimming took off 1 base at V and 4 bases at J, with 16 bases between the two ends. The CDR3 has 15 amino acids. CDR3 nucleotide sequence: TGCAGCGTTGAAGTGAGGCCGGACATGGGCTATGGCTACACCTTC. Its protein is CSVEVRPDMGYGYTF. Using reference TRBV29-1 and TRBJ1-2 for the parts outside the CDR3, the full variable domain is SAVISQKPSRDICQRGTSLTIQCQVDSQVTMMFWYRQQPGQSLTLIATANQGSEATYESGFVIDKFPISRPNLTFSTLTVSNMSPEDSSIYLCSVEVRPDMGYGYTFGSGTRLTVV.

This chain connects TRBV19 to TRBJ1-5, with TRBD1 matching 9 bases. Germline loops: CDR1 LNHDA, CDR2 SQIVND (reference sequence). V lost 7 bases, J lost 4 bases, and 8 bases stayed unmatched. The length of the CDR3 is 15 residues. The CDR3 loop is CASNPQGAWNQPQHF. Here the CDR3 DNA reads TGTGCCAGTAATCCACAGGGGGCCTGGAATCAGCCCCAGCATTTT.

The V call is TRBV27, the J call TRBJ1-5, with TRBD1 matching over 8 bases. Germline V CDR1 and CDR2: MNHEY, SMNVEV (reference sequence). The CDR3 extends over 15 amino acids. J was trimmed by 7 bases and V by 1 base; bases with no gene match: 6. DNA for the CDR3: TGTGCCAGCAGTTTATTTCCAGGGGGCTTACAGCCCCAGCATTTT. Its translation: CASSLFPGGLQPQHF.

This chain connects TRBV7-6 to TRBJ1-5, with TRBD1 as a possible D gene (5 bases). Per germline, CDR1 SGHVS and CDR2 FNYEAQ. Between the trimmed V and J ends, which lost 2 bases and 0 bases, there was a span of 17 bases. The CDR3 extends over 18 amino acids. The CDR3 DNA is TGTGCCAGCAGCTTATATTTGCAGGGTATAGATAGCAATCAGCCCCAGCATTTT. This encodes CASSLYLQGIDSNQPQHF.